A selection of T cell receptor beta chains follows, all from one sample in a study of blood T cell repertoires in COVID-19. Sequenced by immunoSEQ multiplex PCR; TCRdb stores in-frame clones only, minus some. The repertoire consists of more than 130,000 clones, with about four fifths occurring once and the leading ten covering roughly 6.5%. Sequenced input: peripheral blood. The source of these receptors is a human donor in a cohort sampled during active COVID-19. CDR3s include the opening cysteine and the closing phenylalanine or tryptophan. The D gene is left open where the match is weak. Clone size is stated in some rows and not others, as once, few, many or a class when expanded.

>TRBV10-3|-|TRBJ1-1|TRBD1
CAISESSGQPEAFF
TGTGCCATCAGTGAGTCCTCGGGACAGCCTGAAGCTTTCTTT
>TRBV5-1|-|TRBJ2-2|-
CASSLAAGQENTGELFF
TGCGCCAGCAGCTTGGCGGCAGGACAAGAGAACACCGGGGAGCTGTTTTTT
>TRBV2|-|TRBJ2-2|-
CASTRVTGELFF
TGTGCCAGCACGCGGGTCACCGGGGAGCTGTTTTTT
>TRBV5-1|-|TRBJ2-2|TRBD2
CASSSQRGGTGELFF
TGCGCCAGCAGCTCCCAGCGGGGAGGGACCGGGGAGCTGTTTTTT
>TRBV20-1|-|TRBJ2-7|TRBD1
CSASVIPGQGVHEQYF
TGCAGTGCTAGTGTTATTCCGGGACAGGGTGTCCACGAGCAGTACTTC
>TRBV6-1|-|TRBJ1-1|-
CASSDKIQASEAFF
TGTGCCAGCAGTGATAAAATACAGGCCTCCGAAGCTTTCTTT
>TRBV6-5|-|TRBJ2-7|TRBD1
CASSYSPGGTYEQYF
TGTGCCAGCAGTTACTCGCCAGGGGGCACTTACGAGCAGTACTTC
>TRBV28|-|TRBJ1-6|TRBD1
CASGGTENSYNSPLHF
TGTGCCAGCGGGGGGACAGAGAACTCCTATAATTCACCCCTCCACTTT
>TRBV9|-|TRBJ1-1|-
CASSPGGTQNTEAFF
TGTGCCAGCAGCCCCGGCGGGACGCAGAACACTGAAGCTTTCTTT
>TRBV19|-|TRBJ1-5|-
CASSPTGYPNQPQHF
TGTGCCAGTAGTCCTACAGGGTACCCAAATCAGCCCCAGCATTTT
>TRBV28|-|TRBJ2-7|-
CASRSRDLPSYEQYF
TGTGCCAGCAGAAGCCGGGACTTACCCTCCTACGAGCAGTACTTC
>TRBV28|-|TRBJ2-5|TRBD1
CASTRMTGAQETQYF
TGTGCCAGCACCCGAATGACAGGGGCCCAAGAGACCCAGTACTTC
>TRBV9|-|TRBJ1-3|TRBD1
CASSVPGQGGNTIYF
TGTGCCAGCAGCGTACCGGGACAGGGGGGAAACACCATATATTTT
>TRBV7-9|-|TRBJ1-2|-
CASSLSAGYNYGYTF
TGTGCCAGCAGCTTATCCGCAGGCTATAACTATGGCTACACCTTC
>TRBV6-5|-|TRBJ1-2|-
CASSPGEERIYGYTF
TGTGCCAGCAGTCCCGGTGAGGAACGCATTTATGGCTACACCTTC
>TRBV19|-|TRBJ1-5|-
CASSMTLGGSQPQHF
TGTGCCAGTAGTATGACGCTTGGAGGGTCGCAGCCCCAGCATTTT
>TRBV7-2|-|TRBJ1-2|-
CASSSRGPNLNYGYTF
TGTGCCAGCAGCTCCCGAGGGCCGAATTTAAACTATGGCTACACCTTC
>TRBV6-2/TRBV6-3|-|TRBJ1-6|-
CASSYGNLDSSYNSPLHF
TGTGCCAGCAGTTACGGAAATTTGGACAGCTCCTATAATTCACCCCTCCACTTT
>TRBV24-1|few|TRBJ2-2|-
CATSTRVGGELFF
TGTGCCACCAGCACCCGAGTCGGCGGGGAGCTGTTTTTT
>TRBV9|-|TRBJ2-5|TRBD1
CASSVVEGAKTQYF
TGTGCCAGCAGCGTAGTTGAGGGGGCAAAGACCCAGTACTTC
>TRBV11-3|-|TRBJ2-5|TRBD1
CASSRDRGETQYF
TGTGCCAGCAGCAGAGACAGGGGAGAGACCCAGTACTTC
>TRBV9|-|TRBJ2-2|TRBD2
CASSVLSSGGALGELFF
TGTGCCAGCAGCGTATTATCGAGCGGGGGGGCCCTCGGGGAGCTGTTTTTT
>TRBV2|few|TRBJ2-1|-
CASRKGLLRSSYNEQFF
TGTGCCAGCAGGAAGGGGTTACTCCGGAGCTCCTACAATGAGCAGTTCTTC
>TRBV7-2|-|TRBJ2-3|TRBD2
CASSLLGGGTQYF
TGTGCCAGCAGCTTACTGGGGGGAGGGACGCAGTATTTT
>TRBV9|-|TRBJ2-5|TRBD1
CASSADRGRETQYF
TGTGCCAGCAGCGCCGACAGGGGGAGGGAGACCCAGTACTTC
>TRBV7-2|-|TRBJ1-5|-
CASSFNKGGYQPQHF
TGTGCCAGCAGCTTCAACAAGGGAGGTTATCAGCCCCAGCATTTT
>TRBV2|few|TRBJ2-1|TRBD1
CASSPGTGDNEQFF
TGTGCCAGCAGCCCCGGGACAGGGGACAATGAGCAGTTCTTC
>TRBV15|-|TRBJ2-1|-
CATSSTGPSYNEQFF
TGTGCCACCAGCAGTACAGGGCCCTCCTACAATGAGCAGTTCTTC
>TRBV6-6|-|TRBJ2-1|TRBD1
CASSPSRGTGGGFEYNEQFF
TGTGCCAGCAGTCCCTCGAGAGGGACAGGGGGCGGTTTCGAGTACAATGAGCAGTTCTTC
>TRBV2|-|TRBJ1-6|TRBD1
CASSAGTAGRGSPLHF
TGTGCCAGCAGCGCCGGGACAGCGGGCCGGGGTTCACCCCTCCACTTT
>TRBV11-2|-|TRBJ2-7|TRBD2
CASSSGLDMDEQYF
TGTGCCAGCAGCTCGGGACTAGATATGGACGAGCAGTACTTC
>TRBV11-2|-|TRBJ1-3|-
CASSMYRAGGNTIYF
TGTGCCAGCAGCATGTACAGGGCGGGCGGAAACACCATATATTTT
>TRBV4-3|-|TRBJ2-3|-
CASSQDIASTDTQYF
TGCGCCAGCAGCCAAGATATCGCGTCCACAGATACGCAGTATTTT